The clone carrying this T cell receptor beta chain showed up just a few times. Its antigen is not known. Germline CDR1 reads LGHDT; CDR2 reads YNNKEL (reference sequence). V shed 0 bases and J shed 0 bases, with 6 bases lying between them. The CDR3 is 15 residues long. Sequenced by immunoSEQ multiplex PCR; TCRdb stores in-frame clones only, minus some. Seen here are about 96,000 clones, roughly nine tenths observed once, and the top ten hold more than 1.5%. The data are from a study of T cell responses to AZD1222 COVID-19 vaccine. Background on the study: Some second doses came at about 4 weeks and others at about 12 weeks; these were pooled.

General study points: As reported, nearly half of all spike-specific TCRs target variant regions that are unmutated. All repertoire sampling was performed exclusively after the peak T cell response. Donors in the cohort were predominantly white British and more often female, and clonal diversity was possibly underestimated.

The source of this sequence is an adult in good health. Source: peripheral blood, taken on day 0 of AZD1222 vaccination. V is TRBV3-1 (or the pseudogene TRBV3-2) and J is TRBJ1-5; D gene ambiguous. The CDR3 DNA reads TGTGCCAGCAGCCAAGATGCGCGTAGCAATCAGCCCCAGCATTTT. It specifies CASSQDARSNQPQHF.